The sequence of this T cell receptor beta chain was determined in a study of cytotoxic CD8 clonotypes in ibrutinib-treated CLL. Study-level background: Response specimens were obtained following a median treatment duration of around 12 months, with a range of 6 to 36.

Study outcomes and limitations: Stable or contracted on treatment, public clonotypes were also uncommon.

Details on this clone: Its matching antigen is unknown.

With 7 bases removed from V and 11 bases from J, the gap between germline ends came to 17 bases. Germline CDR1 and CDR2: LNHDA and SQIVND (reference sequence). This CDR3 region has 12 residues. TCRdb's copy holds only in-frame clones and misses some; the assay was immunoSEQ multiplex PCR. The sample gives 330,000 or so clones, approximately 67% of which show up once; around 6.5% is in the top ten. This receptor was obtained from a human donor with chronic lymphocytic leukemia. The sequencing used PBMCs, collected after 36 months of ibrutinib treatment. The chain is built from TRBV19 and TRBJ1-1, with D hard to call. CDR3 sequence: CASTQTVERAFF. The CDR3 region has the DNA TGTGCCAGTACCCAGACTGTAGAGCGGGCTTTCTTT.